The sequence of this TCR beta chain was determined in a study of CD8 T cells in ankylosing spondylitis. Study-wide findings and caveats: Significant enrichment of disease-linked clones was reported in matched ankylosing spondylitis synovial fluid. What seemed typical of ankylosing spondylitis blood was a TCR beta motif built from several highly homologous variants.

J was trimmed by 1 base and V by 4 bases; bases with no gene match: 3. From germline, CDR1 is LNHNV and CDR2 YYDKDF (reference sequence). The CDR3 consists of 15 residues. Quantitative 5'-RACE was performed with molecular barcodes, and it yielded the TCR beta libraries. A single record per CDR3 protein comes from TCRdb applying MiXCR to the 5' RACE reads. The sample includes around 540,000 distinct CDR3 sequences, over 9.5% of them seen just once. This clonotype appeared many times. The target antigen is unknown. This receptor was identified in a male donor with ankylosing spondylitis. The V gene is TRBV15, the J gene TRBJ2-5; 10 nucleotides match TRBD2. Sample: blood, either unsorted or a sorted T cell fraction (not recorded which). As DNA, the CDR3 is TGTGCCACCAGCAAGCGACTAGCGGGCCAAGAGACCCAGTACTTC. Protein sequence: CATSKRLAGQETQYF.